This is a list of T cell receptor beta chains from one sample in a study of graft-versus-host responses after intestinal transplantation. These receptors are not linked to any known antigen. Data came from immunoSEQ multiplex PCR; TCRdb stores just in-frame clones and leaves some out. The top ten clones hold roughly 0.19% of a sample with 130,000 to 150,000 clones, about nine tenths of them seen once. Source: unstimulated CD4+ T cells sorted from spleen or lymph node cells, taken before intestinal transplant. The receptors derive from a human donor who received an intestinal transplant. CDR3s include the opening cysteine and the closing phenylalanine or tryptophan. Fields, in order: D gene, V gene, J gene, clone size, CDR3 DNA, CDR3 protein. The D gene is left open where the match is weak. Clone size, where shown, is once, few, many, or a class for clones that have expanded.

d_call: TRBD2
v_call: TRBV28
j_call: TRBJ2-1
clone_size: .
cdr3_nt: TGTGCCAGCAGTTTGTTTTTCTTGGGGACTAGCGGGAGTTATGAGCAGTTCTTC
cdr3_aa: CASSLFFLGTSGSYEQFF

d_call: .
v_call: TRBV28
j_call: TRBJ2-7
clone_size: once
cdr3_nt: TGTGCCAGCAGTACTCTCTCCTACGAGCAGTACTTC
cdr3_aa: CASSTLSYEQYF

d_call: TRBD1
v_call: TRBV7-3
j_call: TRBJ2-7
clone_size: .
cdr3_nt: TGTGCCAGCAGCTTAGAGGCAGGGGGATCCTACGAGCAGTACTTC
cdr3_aa: CASSLEAGGSYEQYF

d_call: .
v_call: TRBV4-3
j_call: TRBJ2-1
clone_size: .
cdr3_nt: TGCGCCAGCAGCCAAGACTGGACCTCCTACAATGAGCAGTTCTTC
cdr3_aa: CASSQDWTSYNEQFF

d_call: .
v_call: TRBV10-2
j_call: TRBJ1-2
clone_size: .
cdr3_nt: TGCGCCAGCAGTGAGTCCGGGGCGGCCTATGGCTACACCTTC
cdr3_aa: CASSESGAAYGYTF

d_call: .
v_call: TRBV19
j_call: TRBJ1-1
clone_size: few
cdr3_nt: TGTGCCAGTAGTCCCACAGACTATGCTGAAGCTTTCTTT
cdr3_aa: CASSPTDYAEAFF

d_call: TRBD1
v_call: TRBV7-9
j_call: TRBJ2-5
clone_size: .
cdr3_nt: TGTGCCAGCAGCCGGATCCAGTTACAGGGGGAGACCCAGTACTTC
cdr3_aa: CASSRIQLQGETQYF

d_call: .
v_call: TRBV5-1
j_call: TRBJ2-3
clone_size: few
cdr3_nt: TGCGCCAGCAGCTTGGACCCCTTAAATACGCAGTATTTT
cdr3_aa: CASSLDPLNTQYF

d_call: TRBD2
v_call: TRBV9
j_call: TRBJ2-2
clone_size: .
cdr3_nt: TGTGCCAGCAGCGTAGTGCCTAGCGGGAGGTTTTCCACCGGGGAGCTGTTTTTT
cdr3_aa: CASSVVPSGRFSTGELFF

d_call: .
v_call: TRBV6-1
j_call: TRBJ1-4
clone_size: .
cdr3_nt: TGTGCCAGCAGTGAGATGAGGGGCCCCCCTGAAAAACTGTTTTTT
cdr3_aa: CASSEMRGPPEKLFF

d_call: .
v_call: TRBV5-1
j_call: TRBJ2-1
clone_size: .
cdr3_nt: TGCGCCAGCAGCCGGCAGGGGAGTGGCTACAATGAGCAGTTCTTC
cdr3_aa: CASSRQGSGYNEQFF

d_call: .
v_call: TRBV15
j_call: TRBJ2-1
clone_size: .
cdr3_nt: TGTGCCACCAGCATGGGAGATCACAATGAGCAGTTCTTC
cdr3_aa: CATSMGDHNEQFF

d_call: TRBD1
v_call: TRBV6-5
j_call: TRBJ1-5
clone_size: .
cdr3_nt: TGTGCCAGCAGTTCGGAGACAGGGCGTAATCAGCCCCAGCATTTT
cdr3_aa: CASSSETGRNQPQHF

d_call: TRBD1
v_call: TRBV19
j_call: TRBJ1-5
clone_size: .
cdr3_nt: TGTGCCAGTAGTACGGACAGGGAGCAGCCCCAGCATTTT
cdr3_aa: CASSTDREQPQHF

d_call: TRBD1
v_call: TRBV5-8
j_call: TRBJ1-5
clone_size: .
cdr3_nt: TGTGCCAGCAGCGACAGGGTCGTGCGGGATAGCAATCAGCCCCAGCATTTT
cdr3_aa: CASSDRVVRDSNQPQHF

d_call: TRBD1
v_call: TRBV5-6
j_call: TRBJ1-5
clone_size: .
cdr3_nt: TGTGCCAGCAGCTTAGGGACAGGGGGCAATCAGCCCCAGCATTTT
cdr3_aa: CASSLGTGGNQPQHF

d_call: TRBD1
v_call: TRBV19
j_call: TRBJ1-4
clone_size: .
cdr3_nt: TGTGCCAGTAGTATGGGACAGGCCAGTGAAAAACTGTTTTTT
cdr3_aa: CASSMGQASEKLFF

d_call: TRBD1
v_call: TRBV15
j_call: TRBJ2-7
clone_size: .
cdr3_nt: TGTGCCACCAGCAGAGATCGGAGACAGGGCGGCGAGCAGTACTTC
cdr3_aa: CATSRDRRQGGEQYF

d_call: .
v_call: TRBV19
j_call: TRBJ1-2
clone_size: .
cdr3_nt: TGTGCCAGTAGTATGGGGGGCCAGTCGATTAACTATGGCTACACCTTC
cdr3_aa: CASSMGGQSINYGYTF

d_call: TRBD2
v_call: TRBV7-2
j_call: TRBJ2-6
clone_size: .
cdr3_nt: TGTGCCAGCAGCTTAGTGGCGGGAGCAGCTGGGGCCAACGTCCTGACTTTC
cdr3_aa: CASSLVAGAAGANVLTF

d_call: .
v_call: TRBV27
j_call: TRBJ2-1
clone_size: .
cdr3_nt: TGTGCCAGCAGCATGGGGGCGGATGAGCAGTTCTTC
cdr3_aa: CASSMGADEQFF

d_call: .
v_call: TRBV7-3
j_call: TRBJ2-2
clone_size: .
cdr3_nt: TGTGCCAGCAGCTCCCAGGACGGAAACACCGGGGAGCTGTTTTTT
cdr3_aa: CASSSQDGNTGELFF

d_call: TRBD1
v_call: TRBV7-9
j_call: TRBJ2-7
clone_size: .
cdr3_nt: TGTGCCAGCAGCCCCGACAGGGGTAAGCAGTACTTC
cdr3_aa: CASSPDRGKQYF

d_call: .
v_call: TRBV28
j_call: TRBJ2-7
clone_size: .
cdr3_nt: TGTGCCAGCAGTGTGAGGCGGGCCAGCCTCTCCTACGAGCAGTACTTC
cdr3_aa: CASSVRRASLSYEQYF

d_call: TRBD2
v_call: TRBV6-1
j_call: TRBJ2-1
clone_size: .
cdr3_nt: TGTGCCACAAAGCCCTTGGCGGGAGCCTCCAGTGAGCAGTTCTTC
cdr3_aa: CATKPLAGASSEQFF

d_call: TRBD2
v_call: TRBV7-8
j_call: TRBJ2-7
clone_size: .
cdr3_nt: TGTGCCAGCAGCCCCCAGACTAGCGGATATTACGAGCAGTACTTC
cdr3_aa: CASSPQTSGYYEQYF

d_call: .
v_call: TRBV6-5
j_call: TRBJ2-7
clone_size: .
cdr3_nt: TGTGCCAGCAGTTTCAGGAGCTCCTACGAGCAGTACTTC
cdr3_aa: CASSFRSSYEQYF

d_call: .
v_call: TRBV18
j_call: TRBJ2-4
clone_size: .
cdr3_nt: TGTGCCAGCTCACCCGGGACCGCGGAGGGCCGAAACATTCAGTACTTC
cdr3_aa: CASSPGTAEGRNIQYF

d_call: TRBD1
v_call: TRBV7-9
j_call: TRBJ2-7
clone_size: .
cdr3_nt: TGTGCCAGCAGCTTAGGACAGGGGGTGGTTGACGAGCAGTACTTC
cdr3_aa: CASSLGQGVVDEQYF

d_call: .
v_call: TRBV6-5
j_call: TRBJ2-2
clone_size: .
cdr3_nt: TGTGCCAGCAGTTACGTCTGGGGGGATACCGGGGAGCTGTTTTTT
cdr3_aa: CASSYVWGDTGELFF

d_call: .
v_call: TRBV6-6
j_call: TRBJ2-7
clone_size: .
cdr3_nt: TGTGCCAGCAGTTACTCGCTTGGGGCGACCTCCTACGAGCAGTACTTC
cdr3_aa: CASSYSLGATSYEQYF

d_call: .
v_call: TRBV28
j_call: TRBJ1-1
clone_size: .
cdr3_nt: TGTGCCAGCAGGGAGGCGACGTACACTGAAGCTTTCTTT
cdr3_aa: CASREATYTEAFF

d_call: .
v_call: TRBV5-1
j_call: TRBJ2-5
clone_size: .
cdr3_nt: TGCGCCAGCAGCTTGGCCGGGGCGGGATCAGAGACCCAGTACTTC
cdr3_aa: CASSLAGAGSETQYF

d_call: TRBD1
v_call: TRBV18
j_call: TRBJ2-2
clone_size: .
cdr3_nt: TGTGCCAGCGCGACCGGGACAGTAGAACTCGGGGAGCTGTTTTTT
cdr3_aa: CASATGTVELGELFF

d_call: TRBD2
v_call: TRBV10-2
j_call: TRBJ2-2
clone_size: .
cdr3_nt: TGCGCCAGCATCGGAGCGGGAGGGCTCGACGGGGAGCTGTTTTTT
cdr3_aa: CASIGAGGLDGELFF

d_call: .
v_call: TRBV9
j_call: TRBJ2-3
clone_size: .
cdr3_nt: TGTGCCAGCAGCGTAGGGGCGGGCGGCACAGATACGCAGTATTTT
cdr3_aa: CASSVGAGGTDTQYF

d_call: .
v_call: TRBV7-2
j_call: TRBJ2-5
clone_size: .
cdr3_nt: TGTGCCAGCAGCTTACATGATGAGGGAGTGGAGACCCAGTACTTC
cdr3_aa: CASSLHDEGVETQYF

d_call: .
v_call: TRBV28
j_call: TRBJ2-7
clone_size: .
cdr3_nt: TGTGCCAGCAGCCCAGGGGCGGGCAGGGCCTACGAGCAGTACTTC
cdr3_aa: CASSPGAGRAYEQYF

d_call: TRBD2
v_call: TRBV6-5
j_call: TRBJ2-7
clone_size: once
cdr3_nt: TGTGCCAGCAGTTTCGGGACTACGGCAACCGAGCAGTACTTC
cdr3_aa: CASSFGTTATEQYF

d_call: .
v_call: TRBV9
j_call: TRBJ1-1
clone_size: .
cdr3_nt: TGTGCCAGCAGCGCACAGGGCGTTGGGACTGAAGCTTTCTTT
cdr3_aa: CASSAQGVGTEAFF

d_call: TRBD2
v_call: TRBV9
j_call: TRBJ2-3
clone_size: .
cdr3_nt: TGTGCCAGCAGCCCCCGGGCTAGCGGACAACATACGCAGTATTTT
cdr3_aa: CASSPRASGQHTQYF

d_call: .
v_call: TRBV19
j_call: TRBJ1-5
clone_size: .
cdr3_nt: TGTGCCAGTAGTATAGCCCGGGGGTACCAGCCCCAGCATTTT
cdr3_aa: CASSIARGYQPQHF

d_call: TRBD1
v_call: TRBV29-1
j_call: TRBJ1-1
clone_size: .
cdr3_nt: TGCAGCGGGACGGACAGGGGGCGGGTGAACACTGAAGCTTTCTTT
cdr3_aa: CSGTDRGRVNTEAFF

d_call: .
v_call: TRBV19
j_call: TRBJ2-1
clone_size: once
cdr3_nt: TGTGCCAGTGCAGCTCAGGGGGGGGATGAGCAGTTCTTC
cdr3_aa: CASAAQGGDEQFF

d_call: TRBD1
v_call: TRBV5-1
j_call: TRBJ1-6
clone_size: .
cdr3_nt: TGCGCCAGCAGCCCGACAGGGGGCAAGTCACCCCTCCACTTT
cdr3_aa: CASSPTGGKSPLHF

d_call: TRBD1
v_call: TRBV7-2
j_call: TRBJ1-2
clone_size: .
cdr3_nt: TGTGCCAGCAGCCCACGGGACAGCAACTATGGCTACACCTTC
cdr3_aa: CASSPRDSNYGYTF

d_call: .
v_call: TRBV5-1
j_call: TRBJ1-3
clone_size: .
cdr3_nt: TGCGCCAGCAGCTCGTGGGGTAGCTCTGGAAACACCATATATTTT
cdr3_aa: CASSSWGSSGNTIYF

d_call: TRBD1
v_call: TRBV10-3
j_call: TRBJ2-7
clone_size: few
cdr3_nt: TGTGCCATCAGTGACGGACAGGGAGGATCCTACGAGCAGTACTTC
cdr3_aa: CAISDGQGGSYEQYF

d_call: TRBD1
v_call: TRBV18
j_call: TRBJ2-7
clone_size: .
cdr3_nt: TGTGCCAGCTCACCAGGACAGGGGTTCATGAGCGAGCAGTACTTC
cdr3_aa: CASSPGQGFMSEQYF

d_call: TRBD2
v_call: TRBV6-4
j_call: TRBJ2-1
clone_size: .
cdr3_nt: TGTGCCAGCAGTGGGGGGACTAGCGGCTCCTACAATGAGCAGTTCTTC
cdr3_aa: CASSGGTSGSYNEQFF

d_call: .
v_call: TRBV7-2
j_call: TRBJ2-3
clone_size: .
cdr3_nt: TGTGCCAGCAGCCCCGTGGCTAGCGGCACAGATACGCAGTATTTT
cdr3_aa: CASSPVASGTDTQYF

d_call: .
v_call: TRBV4-1
j_call: TRBJ1-1
clone_size: once
cdr3_nt: TGCGCCAGCAGCCGAGGGGGAAATTCCGGTGAAGCTTTCTTT
cdr3_aa: CASSRGGNSGEAFF

d_call: TRBD1
v_call: TRBV5-4
j_call: TRBJ2-1
clone_size: .
cdr3_nt: TGTGCCAGCAGCCCCATCCAGGGGGAGAGTGAGCAGTTCTTC
cdr3_aa: CASSPIQGESEQFF

d_call: .
v_call: TRBV5-5
j_call: TRBJ2-5
clone_size: .
cdr3_nt: TGTGCCAGCAGCTTGGAAGGACAGCAAGAGACCCAGTACTTC
cdr3_aa: CASSLEGQQETQYF

d_call: .
v_call: TRBV4-1
j_call: TRBJ2-6
clone_size: .
cdr3_nt: TGCGCCAGCAGCCAGGCCTCTGGGGCCAACGTCCTGACTTTC
cdr3_aa: CASSQASGANVLTF

d_call: TRBD2
v_call: TRBV4-3
j_call: TRBJ2-2
clone_size: .
cdr3_nt: TGCGCCAGCAGCCAAGAAGCAGCGGGAGCGGCCGGGGAGCTGTTTTTT
cdr3_aa: CASSQEAAGAAGELFF

d_call: TRBD1
v_call: TRBV2
j_call: TRBJ1-1
clone_size: .
cdr3_nt: TGTGCCAGCAGGCGGGACAGGAAGGATACTGAAGCTTTCTTT
cdr3_aa: CASRRDRKDTEAFF

d_call: TRBD2
v_call: TRBV4-1
j_call: TRBJ2-7
clone_size: .
cdr3_nt: TGCGCCAGCAGCCAAGAGGATGGAGCGGGAGGAGGTATGTACGAGCAGTACTTC
cdr3_aa: CASSQEDGAGGGMYEQYF

d_call: TRBD2
v_call: TRBV30
j_call: TRBJ2-3
clone_size: .
cdr3_nt: TGTGCCTGGAGTGTTCCAGCGGGAGCCACAGATACGCAGTATTTT
cdr3_aa: CAWSVPAGATDTQYF

d_call: .
v_call: TRBV28
j_call: TRBJ2-1
clone_size: .
cdr3_nt: TGTGCCAGCAGTTTTTGGCAGGGACTCTACAATGAGCAGTTCTTC
cdr3_aa: CASSFWQGLYNEQFF